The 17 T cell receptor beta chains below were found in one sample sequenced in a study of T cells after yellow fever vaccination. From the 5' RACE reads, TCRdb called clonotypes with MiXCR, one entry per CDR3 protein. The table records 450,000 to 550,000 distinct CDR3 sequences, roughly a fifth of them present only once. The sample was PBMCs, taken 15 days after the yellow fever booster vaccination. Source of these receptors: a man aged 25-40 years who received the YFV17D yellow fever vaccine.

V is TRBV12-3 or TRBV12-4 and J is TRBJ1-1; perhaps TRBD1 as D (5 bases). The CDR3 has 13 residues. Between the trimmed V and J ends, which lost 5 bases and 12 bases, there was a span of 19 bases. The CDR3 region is CASSPSFEGRPFF. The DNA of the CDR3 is TGTGCCAGCAGTCCCTCGTTTGAGGGGAGACCTTTCTTT.

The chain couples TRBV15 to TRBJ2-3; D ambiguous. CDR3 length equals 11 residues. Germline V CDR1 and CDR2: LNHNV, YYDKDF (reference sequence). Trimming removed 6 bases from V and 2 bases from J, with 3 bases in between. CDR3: CATRNTDTQYF. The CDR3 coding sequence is TGTGCCACCAGGAACACAGATACGCAGTATTTT.

This CDR3 is CSVDWGAVNTEAFF. DNA of the CDR3: TGCAGCGTTGATTGGGGGGCGGTGAACACTGAAGCTTTCTTT. The V call is TRBV29-1, the J call TRBJ1-1; D perhaps matches TRBD1 (6 bases). The germline V gene encodes CDR1 SQVTM and CDR2 ANQGSEA. Trimming shortened V by 3 bases and J by 0 bases, and 11 bases separated the two germline ends. The CDR3 extends over 14 amino acids.

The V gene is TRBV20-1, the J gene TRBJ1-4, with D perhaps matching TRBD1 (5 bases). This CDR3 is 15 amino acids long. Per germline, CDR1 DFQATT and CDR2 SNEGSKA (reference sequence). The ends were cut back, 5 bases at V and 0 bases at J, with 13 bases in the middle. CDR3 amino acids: CSALRQSTTNEKLFF. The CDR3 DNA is TGCAGTGCTTTACGACAGTCGACAACTAATGAAAAACTGTTTTTT.

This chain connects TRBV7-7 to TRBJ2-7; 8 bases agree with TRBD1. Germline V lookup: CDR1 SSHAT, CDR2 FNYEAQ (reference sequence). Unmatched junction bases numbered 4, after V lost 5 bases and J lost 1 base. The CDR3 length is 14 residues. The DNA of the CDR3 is TGTGCCAGCAGCCAGGGACAGGCTTCCTACGAGCAGTACTTC. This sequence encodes CASSQGQASYEQYF. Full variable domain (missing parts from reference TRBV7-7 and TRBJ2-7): GAGVSQSPRYKVTKRGQDVTLRCDPISSHATLYWYQQALGQGPEFLTYFNYEAQPDKSGLPSDRFSAERPEGSISTLTIQRTEQRDSAMYRCASSQGQASYEQYFGPGTRLTVT.

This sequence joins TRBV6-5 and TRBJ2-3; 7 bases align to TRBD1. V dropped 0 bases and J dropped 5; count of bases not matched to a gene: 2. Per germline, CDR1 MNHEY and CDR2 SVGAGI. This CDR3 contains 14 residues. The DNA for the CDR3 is TGTGCCAGCAGTTACTCGACAGGGAAAGATACGCAGTATTTT. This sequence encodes CASSYSTGKDTQYF.

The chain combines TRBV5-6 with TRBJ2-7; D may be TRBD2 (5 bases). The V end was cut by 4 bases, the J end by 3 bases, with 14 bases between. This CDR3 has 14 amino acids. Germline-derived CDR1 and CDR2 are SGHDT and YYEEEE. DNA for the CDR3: TGTGCCAGCAGCCAGGATCTCGGGGACTACGAGCAGTACTTC. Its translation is CASSQDLGDYEQYF.

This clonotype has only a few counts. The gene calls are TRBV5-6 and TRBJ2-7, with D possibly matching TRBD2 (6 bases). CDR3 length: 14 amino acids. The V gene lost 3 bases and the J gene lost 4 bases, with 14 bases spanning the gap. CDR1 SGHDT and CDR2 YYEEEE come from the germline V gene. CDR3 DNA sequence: TGTGCCAGCAGCTCCACTGGGGGGATTTACGAGCAGTACTTC. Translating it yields CASSSTGGIYEQYF.

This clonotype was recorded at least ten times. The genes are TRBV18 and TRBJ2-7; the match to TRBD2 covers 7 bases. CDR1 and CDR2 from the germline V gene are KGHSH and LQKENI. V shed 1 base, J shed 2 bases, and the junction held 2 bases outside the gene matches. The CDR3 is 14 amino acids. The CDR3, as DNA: TGTGCCAGCTCACCACAGCGGGAAACCTACGAGCAGTACTTC. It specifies CASSPQRETYEQYF. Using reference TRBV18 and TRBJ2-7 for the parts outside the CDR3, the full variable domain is NAGVMQNPRHLVRRRGQEARLRCSPMKGHSHVYWYRQLPEEGLKFMVYLQKENIIDESGMPKERFSAEFPKEGPSILRIQQVVRGDSAAYFCASSPQRETYEQYFGPGTRLTVT.

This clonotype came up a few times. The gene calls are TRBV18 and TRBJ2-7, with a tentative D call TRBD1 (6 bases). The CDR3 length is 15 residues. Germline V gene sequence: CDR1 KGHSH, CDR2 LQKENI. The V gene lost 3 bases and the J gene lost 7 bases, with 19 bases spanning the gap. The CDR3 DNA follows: TGTGCCAGCTCACCCGTGCCGGGACATGGCACTGAGCAGTACTTC. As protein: CASSPVPGHGTEQYF.

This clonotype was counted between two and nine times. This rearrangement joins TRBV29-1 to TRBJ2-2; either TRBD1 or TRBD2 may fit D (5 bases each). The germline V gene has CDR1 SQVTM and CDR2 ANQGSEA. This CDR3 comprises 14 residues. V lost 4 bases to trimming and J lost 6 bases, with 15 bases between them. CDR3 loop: CSVAGAVEAGELFF. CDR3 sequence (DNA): TGCAGCGTTGCCGGGGCTGTGGAGGCCGGGGAGCTGTTTTTT.

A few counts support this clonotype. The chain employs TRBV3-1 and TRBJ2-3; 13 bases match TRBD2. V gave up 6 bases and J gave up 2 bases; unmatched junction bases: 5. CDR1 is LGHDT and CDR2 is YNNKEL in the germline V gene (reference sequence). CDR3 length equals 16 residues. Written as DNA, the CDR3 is TGTGCCAGCAGGCTTGGACTAGCGGGAGCCACAGATACGCAGTATTTT. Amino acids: CASRLGLAGATDTQYF.

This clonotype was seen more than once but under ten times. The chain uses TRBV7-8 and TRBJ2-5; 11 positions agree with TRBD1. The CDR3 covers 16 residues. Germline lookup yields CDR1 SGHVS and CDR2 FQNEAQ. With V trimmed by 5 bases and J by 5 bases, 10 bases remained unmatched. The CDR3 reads CASSRQPRDRGETQYF. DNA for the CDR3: TGTGCCAGCAGCCGGCAGCCCCGGGACAGGGGGGAGACCCAGTACTTC.

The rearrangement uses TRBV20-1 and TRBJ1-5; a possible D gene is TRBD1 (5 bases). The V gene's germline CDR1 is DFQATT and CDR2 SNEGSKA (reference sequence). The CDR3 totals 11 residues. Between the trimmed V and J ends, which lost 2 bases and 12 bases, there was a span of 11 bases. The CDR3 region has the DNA TGCAGTGCTAGACGGGACGGGATCCAGCATTTT. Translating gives CSARRDGIQHF.

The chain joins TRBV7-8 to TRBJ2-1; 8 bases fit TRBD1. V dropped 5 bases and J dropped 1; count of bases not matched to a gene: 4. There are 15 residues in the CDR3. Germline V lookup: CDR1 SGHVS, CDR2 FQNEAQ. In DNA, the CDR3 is TGTGCCAGCAGCCATCAGGGGGCGTCCTACAATGAGCAGTTCTTC. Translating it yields CASSHQGASYNEQFF.

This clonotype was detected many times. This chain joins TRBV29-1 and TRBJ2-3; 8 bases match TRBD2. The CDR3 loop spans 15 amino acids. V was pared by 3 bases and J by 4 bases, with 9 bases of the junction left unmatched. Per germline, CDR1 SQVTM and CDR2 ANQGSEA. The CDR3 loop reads CSVDGAGVQADTQYF. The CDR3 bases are TGCAGCGTTGATGGAGCGGGAGTACAGGCAGATACGCAGTATTTT.

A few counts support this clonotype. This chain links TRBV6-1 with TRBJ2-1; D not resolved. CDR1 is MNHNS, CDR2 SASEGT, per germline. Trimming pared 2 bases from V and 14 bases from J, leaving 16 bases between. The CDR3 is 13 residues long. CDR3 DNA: TGTGCCAGCAGTGAACGCCCGAGATCCCTAAAGTTCTTC. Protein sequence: CASSERPRSLKFF.